This T cell receptor (beta chain) was documented in a study of blood T cell repertoires in COVID-19. About the research overall: Italy, Spain and the United States were the sources of the convalescent and acute COVID-19 samples. Sample material is recorded as cDNA or gDNA derived from T cells, B-cell-depleted T cells, or PBMCs.

Methods used by the authors: Reference gene primer amplification gave estimated nucleated cell counts. The data were produced by immunoSEQ multiplex PCR, yet TCRdb's version contains in-frame clones alone and is incomplete. That table gives V, J and clone size, and the DNA gave D and trimming. The data show 150,000 or so clones, 80% seen once. The V segment lost 5 bases and the J segment 9 bases; nucleotides outside the gene matches: 12. This CDR3 has 16 amino acids. Germline V gene sequence: CDR1 MDHEN, CDR2 SYDVKM. This sequence was found in a man between 60 and 75 years old with active or convalescent COVID-19. The sequencing sample was made of peripheral blood. V usage is TRBV28 and J usage is TRBJ2-1; 11 positions agree with TRBD2. The CDR3 region is CASSKIAGGPNPEQFF. The CDR3 bases are TGTGCCAGCAGTAAAATAGCGGGAGGGCCTAACCCTGAGCAGTTCTTC.